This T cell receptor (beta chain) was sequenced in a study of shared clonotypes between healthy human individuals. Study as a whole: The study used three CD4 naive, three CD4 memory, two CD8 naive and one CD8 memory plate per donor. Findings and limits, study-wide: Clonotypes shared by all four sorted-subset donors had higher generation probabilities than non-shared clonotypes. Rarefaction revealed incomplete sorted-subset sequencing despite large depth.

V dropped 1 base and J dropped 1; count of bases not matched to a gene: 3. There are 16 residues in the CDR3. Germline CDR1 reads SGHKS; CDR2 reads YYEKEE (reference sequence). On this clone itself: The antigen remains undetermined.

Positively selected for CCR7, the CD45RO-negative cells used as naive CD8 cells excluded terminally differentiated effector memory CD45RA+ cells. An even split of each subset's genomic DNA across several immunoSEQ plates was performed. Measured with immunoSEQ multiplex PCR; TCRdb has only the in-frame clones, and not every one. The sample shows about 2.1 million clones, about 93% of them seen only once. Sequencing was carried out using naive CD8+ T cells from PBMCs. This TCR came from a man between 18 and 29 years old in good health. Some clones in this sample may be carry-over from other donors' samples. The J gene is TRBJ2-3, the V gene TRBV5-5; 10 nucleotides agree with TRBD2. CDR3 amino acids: CASSLRGTSGTDTQYF. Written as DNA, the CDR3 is TGTGCCAGCAGCTTGCGCGGGACTAGCGGCACAGATACGCAGTATTTT.